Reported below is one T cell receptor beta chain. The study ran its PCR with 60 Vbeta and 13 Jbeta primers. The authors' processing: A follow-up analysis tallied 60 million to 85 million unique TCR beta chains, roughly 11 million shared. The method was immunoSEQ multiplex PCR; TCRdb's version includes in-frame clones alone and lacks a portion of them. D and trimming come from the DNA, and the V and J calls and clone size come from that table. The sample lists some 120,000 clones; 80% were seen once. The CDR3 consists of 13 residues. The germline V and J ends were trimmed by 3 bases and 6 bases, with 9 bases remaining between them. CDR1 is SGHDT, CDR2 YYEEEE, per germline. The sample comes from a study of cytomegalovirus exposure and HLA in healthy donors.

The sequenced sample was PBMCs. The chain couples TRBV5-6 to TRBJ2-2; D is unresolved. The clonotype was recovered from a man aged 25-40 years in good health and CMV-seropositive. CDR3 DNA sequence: TGTGCCAGCAGCTCCGGTTTTTCCGGGGAGCTGTTTTTT. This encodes CASSSGFSGELFF.